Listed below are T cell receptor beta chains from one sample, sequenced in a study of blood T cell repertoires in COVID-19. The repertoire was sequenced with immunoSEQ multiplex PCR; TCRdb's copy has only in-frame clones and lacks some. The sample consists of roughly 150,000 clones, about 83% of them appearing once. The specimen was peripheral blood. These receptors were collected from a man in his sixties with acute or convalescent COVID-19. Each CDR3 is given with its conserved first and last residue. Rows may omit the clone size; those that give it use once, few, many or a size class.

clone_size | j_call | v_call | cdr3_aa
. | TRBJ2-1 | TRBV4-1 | CASSHEMNNEQFF
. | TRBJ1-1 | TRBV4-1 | CASSRGLGNTEAFF
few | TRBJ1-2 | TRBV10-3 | CAISDGDRLNYGYTF
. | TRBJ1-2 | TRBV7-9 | CASSSGTGTDGYTF
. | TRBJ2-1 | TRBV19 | CASSTRQTPRNEQFF
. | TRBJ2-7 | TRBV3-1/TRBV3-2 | CASRRSGGLGSEQYF
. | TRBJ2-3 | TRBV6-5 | CASRAGTSGADTQYF
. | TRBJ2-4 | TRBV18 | CASSPPGTGGKFAKNIQYF
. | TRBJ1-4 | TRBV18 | CASSPTGGQEKLFF
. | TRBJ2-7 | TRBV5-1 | CASSILAGESYEQYF
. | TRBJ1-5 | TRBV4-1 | CASSQDLGRGHQPQHF
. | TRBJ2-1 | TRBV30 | CAWSVNENEQFF